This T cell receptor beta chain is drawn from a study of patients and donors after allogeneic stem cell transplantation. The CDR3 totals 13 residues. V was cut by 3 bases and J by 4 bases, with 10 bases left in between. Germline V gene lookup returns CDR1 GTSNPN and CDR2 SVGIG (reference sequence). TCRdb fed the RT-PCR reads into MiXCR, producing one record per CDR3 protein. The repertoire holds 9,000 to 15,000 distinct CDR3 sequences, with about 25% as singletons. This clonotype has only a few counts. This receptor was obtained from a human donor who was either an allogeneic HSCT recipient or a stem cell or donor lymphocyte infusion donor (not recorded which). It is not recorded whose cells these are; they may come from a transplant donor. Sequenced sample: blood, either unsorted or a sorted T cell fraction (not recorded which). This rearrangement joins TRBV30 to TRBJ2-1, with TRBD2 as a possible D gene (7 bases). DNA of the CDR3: TGTGCCTGGAGGAGGGGGGGTTACAATGAGCAGTTCTTC. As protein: CAWRRGGYNEQFF.